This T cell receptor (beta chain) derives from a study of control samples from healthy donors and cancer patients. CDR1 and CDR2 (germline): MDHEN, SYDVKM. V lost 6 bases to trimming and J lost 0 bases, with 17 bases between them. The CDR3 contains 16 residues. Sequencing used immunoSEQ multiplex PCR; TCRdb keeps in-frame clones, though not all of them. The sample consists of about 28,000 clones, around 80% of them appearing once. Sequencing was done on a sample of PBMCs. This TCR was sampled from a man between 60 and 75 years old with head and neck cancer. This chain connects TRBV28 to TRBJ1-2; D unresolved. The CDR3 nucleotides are TGTGCCAGCAGCCCGGGCATTCCCTCGGCTAACTATGGCTACACCTTC. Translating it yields CASSPGIPSANYGYTF.